The rows below give T cell receptor beta chains drawn from one sample of a study of OX40 agonist ivuxolimab in advanced cancers. Libraries were prepared by immunoSEQ multiplex PCR; TCRdb keeps only in-frame clonotypes and omits some of them. The sample consists of tens of thousands of clones, 89% of them appearing once. The source material was CD4+ or CD8+ T cells sorted from blood, sampled in a trial of the OX40 agonist ivuxolimab. The receptors come from an adult with an advanced solid tumor such as melanoma, head and neck, liver or kidney cancer. Each CDR3 is given with its conserved first and last residue. A D gene is named only where the DNA matches it firmly. The size field is filled for only some rows; it gives once, few, many or a size class.

CDR3 protein: CASTPRTSPTDTQYF
CDR3 DNA: TGTGCCAGCACCCCCCGGACTTCTCCCACAGATACGCAGTATTTT
V gene: TRBV27
clone size: .
D gene: .
J gene: TRBJ2-3
CDR3 length: 15

CDR3 protein: CASSQEAGLAKNIQYF
CDR3 DNA: TGTGCCAGCAGCCAAGAAGCCGGGCTAGCCAAAAACATTCAGTACTTC
V gene: TRBV14
clone size: .
D gene: .
J gene: TRBJ2-4
CDR3 length: 16

CDR3 protein: CASSLDSRGYEQYF
CDR3 DNA: TGCGCCAGCAGCTTGGATTCTAGGGGGTACGAGCAGTACTTC
V gene: TRBV5-1
clone size: .
D gene: .
J gene: TRBJ2-7
CDR3 length: 14

CDR3 protein: CAISDPGREMTYEQYF
CDR3 DNA: TGTGCCATCAGTGATCCGGGGCGGGAGATGACCTACGAGCAGTACTTC
V gene: TRBV10-3
clone size: .
D gene: TRBD2
J gene: TRBJ2-7
CDR3 length: 16

CDR3 protein: CSVEPGADEQYF
CDR3 DNA: TGCAGCGTTGAACCGGGGGCGGATGAGCAGTACTTC
V gene: TRBV29-1
clone size: .
D gene: .
J gene: TRBJ2-7
CDR3 length: 12

CDR3 protein: CASSQSTGSVGSPLHF
CDR3 DNA: TGCGCCAGCAGCCAATCCACAGGGTCGGTTGGTTCACCCCTCCACTTT
V gene: TRBV4-1
clone size: .
D gene: .
J gene: TRBJ1-6
CDR3 length: 16

CDR3 protein: CASSPPPGGYNEQFF
CDR3 DNA: TGTGCCAGCAGCCCACCCCCAGGGGGCTACAATGAGCAGTTCTTC
V gene: TRBV6-1
clone size: .
D gene: TRBD1
J gene: TRBJ2-1
CDR3 length: 15

CDR3 protein: CASSLRNRTGHYEQYF
CDR3 DNA: TGTGCCAGCAGCTTGAGGAACAGGACAGGGCACTACGAGCAGTACTTC
V gene: TRBV5-5
clone size: .
D gene: TRBD1
J gene: TRBJ2-7
CDR3 length: 16

CDR3 protein: CASEAGSSYEQYF
CDR3 DNA: TGTGCCAGTGAGGCAGGGAGCTCCTACGAGCAGTACTTC
V gene: TRBV7-9
clone size: once
D gene: .
J gene: TRBJ2-7
CDR3 length: 13

CDR3 protein: CASSQDLRQYEQYF
CDR3 DNA: TGCGCCAGCAGCCAAGATCTGAGGCAGTACGAGCAGTACTTC
V gene: TRBV4-1
clone size: .
D gene: .
J gene: TRBJ2-7
CDR3 length: 14

CDR3 protein: CASSLAEAVEQFF
CDR3 DNA: TGTGCCAGCAGCTTAGCTGAAGCTGTCGAGCAGTTCTTC
V gene: TRBV7-6
clone size: .
D gene: .
J gene: TRBJ2-1
CDR3 length: 13

CDR3 protein: CASSEGWVGEQYF
CDR3 DNA: TGTGCCAGCAGTGAAGGTTGGGTCGGCGAGCAGTACTTC
V gene: TRBV6-5
clone size: .
D gene: .
J gene: TRBJ2-7
CDR3 length: 13

CDR3 protein: CASSPPSEGQGNEQYF
CDR3 DNA: TGTGCCAGCAGCCCCCCGAGTGAGGGACAGGGTAACGAGCAGTACTTC
V gene: TRBV28
clone size: .
D gene: TRBD1
J gene: TRBJ2-7
CDR3 length: 16

CDR3 protein: CASRAYKDGYTF
CDR3 DNA: TGTGCCAGCAGGGCATACAAGGACGGCTACACCTTC
V gene: TRBV2
clone size: .
D gene: .
J gene: TRBJ1-2
CDR3 length: 12

CDR3 protein: CASSSGQGAGAGELFF
CDR3 DNA: TGTGCCAGCAGCTCGGGACAGGGGGCGGGAGCCGGGGAGCTGTTTTTT
V gene: TRBV13
clone size: .
D gene: TRBD1
J gene: TRBJ2-2
CDR3 length: 16

CDR3 protein: CASSLDVLAQGNEQFF
CDR3 DNA: TGTGCCAGCAGCTTAGATGTTCTAGCGCAAGGCAATGAGCAGTTCTTC
V gene: TRBV11-2
clone size: .
D gene: .
J gene: TRBJ2-1
CDR3 length: 16

CDR3 protein: CASSILQGSNQPQHF
CDR3 DNA: TGTGCCAGCAGTATTTTACAGGGTAGCAATCAGCCCCAGCATTTT
V gene: TRBV6-1
clone size: .
D gene: .
J gene: TRBJ1-5
CDR3 length: 15

CDR3 protein: CASSFTGTGSGYTF
CDR3 DNA: TGTGCCAGCAGTTTTACCGGGACAGGGAGTGGCTACACCTTC
V gene: TRBV27
clone size: .
D gene: TRBD1
J gene: TRBJ1-2
CDR3 length: 14

CDR3 protein: CASSLDRAVDEQFF
CDR3 DNA: TGTGCCAGCAGTCTGGACAGGGCGGTTGATGAGCAGTTCTTC
V gene: TRBV9
clone size: .
D gene: TRBD1
J gene: TRBJ2-1
CDR3 length: 14

CDR3 protein: CASTPSSGTRYEQYF
CDR3 DNA: TGCGCCAGCACTCCGTCCAGCGGGACCCGGTACGAGCAGTACTTC
V gene: TRBV5-1
clone size: few
D gene: TRBD2
J gene: TRBJ2-7
CDR3 length: 15

CDR3 protein: CASSVDVRGPAGANVLTF
CDR3 DNA: TGTGCCAGCAGCGTAGATGTGAGGGGTCCGGCTGGGGCCAACGTCCTGACTTTC
V gene: TRBV9
clone size: .
D gene: .
J gene: TRBJ2-6
CDR3 length: 18

CDR3 protein: CASSLTSGGYNEQFF
CDR3 DNA: TGTGCCAGCAGCCTCACTAGCGGGGGCTACAATGAGCAGTTCTTC
V gene: TRBV11-2
clone size: .
D gene: TRBD2
J gene: TRBJ2-1
CDR3 length: 15

CDR3 protein: CASSLAGLFYEQYF
CDR3 DNA: TGTGCCAGCAGTTTGGCGGGACTCTTTTACGAGCAGTACTTC
V gene: TRBV27
clone size: .
D gene: .
J gene: TRBJ2-7
CDR3 length: 14

CDR3 protein: CASSFWGGNQPQHF
CDR3 DNA: TGTGCCAGCAGCTTCTGGGGCGGCAATCAGCCCCAGCATTTT
V gene: TRBV5-4
clone size: .
D gene: .
J gene: TRBJ1-5
CDR3 length: 14

CDR3 protein: CASSLDSGGSSYEQYF
CDR3 DNA: TGTGCCAGCAGCTTAGACAGCGGGGGAAGCTCCTACGAGCAGTACTTC
V gene: TRBV7-8
clone size: .
D gene: TRBD2
J gene: TRBJ2-7
CDR3 length: 16

CDR3 protein: CASSFTPSSYEQYF
CDR3 DNA: TGTGCCAGCAGCTTTACTCCTTCATCCTACGAGCAGTACTTC
V gene: TRBV7-8
clone size: once
D gene: .
J gene: TRBJ2-7
CDR3 length: 14

CDR3 protein: CASSDEGTSYNEQFF
CDR3 DNA: TGTGCCAGCAGTGACGAGGGGACAAGCTACAATGAGCAGTTCTTC
V gene: TRBV2
clone size: once
D gene: .
J gene: TRBJ2-1
CDR3 length: 15

CDR3 protein: CSATLPGTEAFF
CDR3 DNA: TGCAGCGCTACCCTGCCGGGCACTGAAGCTTTCTTT
V gene: TRBV29-1
clone size: once
D gene: .
J gene: TRBJ1-1
CDR3 length: 12

CDR3 protein: CASSSAPPSGAHEQYF
CDR3 DNA: TGTGCCAGCAGCTCAGCCCCCCCTAGCGGGGCCCACGAGCAGTACTTC
V gene: TRBV7-6
clone size: few
D gene: TRBD2
J gene: TRBJ2-7
CDR3 length: 16

CDR3 protein: CASTAGTDTQYF
CDR3 DNA: TGTGCCAGCACGGCTGGCACAGATACGCAGTATTTT
V gene: TRBV5-4
clone size: .
D gene: .
J gene: TRBJ2-3
CDR3 length: 12

CDR3 protein: CASSSNREGAWNEQFF
CDR3 DNA: TGTGCCAGCAGCTCCAACAGGGAAGGGGCGTGGAATGAGCAGTTCTTC
V gene: TRBV6-6
clone size: .
D gene: .
J gene: TRBJ2-1
CDR3 length: 16

CDR3 protein: CASTLGQSSTEAFF
CDR3 DNA: TGTGCCAGCACCTTAGGACAGTCATCCACTGAAGCTTTCTTT
V gene: TRBV6-1
clone size: .
D gene: .
J gene: TRBJ1-1
CDR3 length: 14

CDR3 protein: CASSVAKDPTGPPYEQYF
CDR3 DNA: TGTGCCAGCAGCGTAGCCAAAGATCCGACAGGGCCCCCCTACGAGCAGTACTTC
V gene: TRBV9
clone size: .
D gene: TRBD1
J gene: TRBJ2-7
CDR3 length: 18

CDR3 protein: CASSLAANPGNTIYF
CDR3 DNA: TGTGCCAGCAGCTTAGCCGCTAATCCTGGAAACACCATATATTTT
V gene: TRBV7-7
clone size: once
D gene: .
J gene: TRBJ1-3
CDR3 length: 15

CDR3 protein: CASSLRVRDSGNTIYF
CDR3 DNA: TGCGCCAGCAGCTTGAGAGTGAGAGACTCTGGAAACACCATATATTTT
V gene: TRBV5-1
clone size: .
D gene: .
J gene: TRBJ1-3
CDR3 length: 16

CDR3 protein: CASSEQEVHEQYF
CDR3 DNA: TGTGCCAGCAGTGAACAGGAGGTGCACGAGCAGTACTTC
V gene: TRBV6-1
clone size: .
D gene: .
J gene: TRBJ2-7
CDR3 length: 13

CDR3 protein: CASSQNYRELSYEQYF
CDR3 DNA: TGTGCCAGCAGCCAGAATTACAGGGAGCTCTCCTACGAGCAGTACTTC
V gene: TRBV4-2
clone size: .
D gene: .
J gene: TRBJ2-7
CDR3 length: 16

CDR3 protein: CAWQAGGAVGPDTQYF
CDR3 DNA: TGTGCCTGGCAAGCGGGGGGGGCAGTTGGTCCAGATACGCAGTATTTT
V gene: TRBV30
clone size: .
D gene: TRBD2
J gene: TRBJ2-3
CDR3 length: 16

CDR3 protein: CASSTSSSGNQPQHF
CDR3 DNA: TGTGCCAGTAGTACATCCTCATCCGGCAATCAGCCCCAGCATTTT
V gene: TRBV19
clone size: .
D gene: .
J gene: TRBJ1-5
CDR3 length: 15

CDR3 protein: CAIVLAGGPNEQFF
CDR3 DNA: TGTGCCATCGTATTAGCGGGGGGCCCCAATGAGCAGTTCTTC
V gene: TRBV5-4
clone size: .
D gene: TRBD2
J gene: TRBJ2-1
CDR3 length: 14